This T cell receptor beta chain derives from a study of glioma-infiltrating T cells after dendritic cell vaccination. The CDR3 runs 15 residues. The V gene's germline CDR1 is SQVTM and CDR2 ANQGSEA. Between the trimmed V and J ends, which lost 3 bases and 2 bases, there was a span of 16 bases. Method: immunoSEQ multiplex PCR; TCRdb's copy keeps in-frame clones and lacks some. Of about 92,000 clones in the sample, approximately 84% were seen once. The sequence derives from a human donor with glioblastoma. The sample in question was blood, obtained before dendritic cell vaccination. The chain carries TRBV29-1 and TRBJ1-1, with D possibly being TRBD1 (6 bases). DNA for the CDR3: TGCAGCGTTGAGTCACGAGGGGGTATCAACACTGAAGCTTTCTTT. Amino acids: CSVESRGGINTEAFF.